This T cell receptor (beta chain) was identified during a study of T-cell reconstitution after alpha-beta-depleted transplantation in children. This clonotype was found a few times. Its antigen is still unknown. Germline is not matched at one junction end, which may reflect a read error. This sample's TCRbeta library carried unique molecular identifier barcodes. TCRdb re-called the PCR reads through MiXCR, storing one row per CDR3 protein. The sample holds some 600,000 distinct CDR3 sequences; 10% to 15% are singletons and the top ten take 2.2%. The CDR3 runs 18 residues. CDR1 and CDR2 (germline): SSHAT, FNYEAQ (reference sequence). Study-wide points: There were reportedly several hundred expanded graft clones from which alpha-beta T cells came about two months after transplant.

This TCR derives from a male patient younger than 18 who had a stem cell transplant for acute myeloid leukemia, so the T cells may come from the graft donor. Sequenced here: PBMCs, mostly from graft donor cells, sampled 360 days after TCRalphabeta/CD19-depleted stem cell transplant. V usage is TRBV7-7 and J usage is TRBJ2-1; D is perhaps TRBD1 or TRBD2 (6 bases each). Written as DNA, the CDR3 is TGTGCTAGCAGCCTAGAAGTAGGGGGACTTATCTCCTACAATGAGCAGTTCTTC. This translates into CASSLEVGGLISYNEQFF. Full variable domain (remainder filled in from reference TRBV7-7 and TRBJ2-1): GAGVSQSPRYKVTKRGQDVTLRCDPISSHATLYWYQQALGQGPEFLTYFNYEAQPDKSGLPSDRFSAERPEGSISTLTIQRTEQRDSAMYRCASSLEVGGLISYNEQFFGPGTRLTVL.